The next 10 T cell receptor beta chains were all read from a single sample in a study of cytomegalovirus exposure and HLA in healthy donors. PCR was performed using 60 Vbeta and 13 Jbeta primers. Sequencing used immunoSEQ multiplex PCR; TCRdb keeps in-frame clones, though not all of them. The table has about 130,000 clones, more than 65% seen once; the top ten hold about 13%. Sequenced input: PBMCs. All receptors come from a woman in her sixties in good health and CMV-seropositive.

The chain has TRBV15 and TRBJ2-1; TRBD2 aligns across 7 bases. Germline V lookup: CDR1 LNHNV, CDR2 YYDKDF (reference sequence). Unmatched junction bases numbered 12, after V lost 6 bases and J lost 4 bases. This CDR3 comprises 16 residues. Written as DNA, the CDR3 is TGTGCCACCAGAACTTTTAGGGACTACCTTTACAATGAGCAGTTCTTC. Translation gives CATRTFRDYLYNEQFF.

The V gene is TRBV6-5, the J gene TRBJ1-2; 10 positions agree with TRBD1. Germline CDR1 is MNHEY and CDR2 is SVGAGI. This CDR3 comprises 16 residues. Trimming took 0 bases from V and 3 from J; bases not matched to a gene: 4. CDR3 in DNA: TGTGCCAGCAGTTACTCGGGGACAGGGGCTCACTATGGCTACACCTTC. Translated: CASSYSGTGAHYGYTF.

The chain is built from TRBV5-3 and TRBJ2-5, with TRBD1 matching over 11 bases. TRBV5-3 counts as an open reading frame of uncertain function. CDR3 length: 14 amino acids. Trimming removed 5 bases from V and 5 bases from J; junction bases left unmatched: 5. Here the CDR3 reads CARSWTGGRETQYF. The CDR3 DNA is TGTGCCAGAAGTTGGACAGGGGGCCGGGAGACCCAGTACTTC.

This clone came up a few times. The DNA of the CDR3 is TGCGCCAGCAGCCAAGGACAGGGGACTGGCGAGCAGTACTTC. This sequence encodes CASSQGQGTGEQYF. The genes are TRBV4-3 and TRBJ2-7, with 8 bases lining up with TRBD1. Trimming took 1 base from V and 6 from J; bases not matched to a gene: 5. The CDR3 runs to 14 residues. In germline, CDR1 is LGHNA, CDR2 YSLEER.

This clone came up a few times. The chain is built from TRBV5-1 and TRBJ2-1; 11 nucleotides line up with TRBD1. Germline lookup yields CDR1 SGHRS and CDR2 YFSETQ. The CDR3 extends over 15 amino acids. V lost 4 bases to trimming and J lost 4 bases; unmatched junction nucleotides: 4. The CDR3 loop is CASSPGTGGYNEQFF. The DNA of the CDR3 is TGCGCCAGCAGCCCCGGGACAGGGGGTTACAATGAGCAGTTCTTC.

This chain links TRBV18 with TRBJ2-3; TRBD2 matches at 11 bases. V lost 6 bases, J lost 14 bases, and 10 bases stayed unmatched. Germline V CDR1 and CDR2: KGHSH, LQKENI. There are 13 residues in the CDR3. The CDR3 reads CASSLGLAAEGYF. DNA for the CDR3: TGTGCCAGCTCTCTGGGACTAGCGGCCGAAGGGTATTTT.

V is TRBV11-2 and J is TRBJ1-2; 8 positions agree with TRBD1. Germline CDR1 and CDR2: SGHAT and FQNNGV. The CDR3 is 13 amino acids. V shed 1 base, J shed 8 bases, and the junction held 3 bases outside the gene matches. CDR3 coding DNA: TGTGCCAGCAGCTTAGGACAGGGGATCGGCTACACCTTC. This encodes CASSLGQGIGYTF.

The V gene is TRBV6-5, the J gene TRBJ2-7, with 10 positions matching TRBD1. Germline V gene lookup returns CDR1 MNHEY and CDR2 SVGAGI. This CDR3 comprises 15 residues. V shed 5 bases, J shed 2 bases, and the junction held 6 bases outside the gene matches. The CDR3 coding sequence is TGTGCCAGCAGTACCACCGGGACAGGGGCCTACGAGCAGTACTTC. Protein: CASSTTGTGAYEQYF.

V and J are TRBV19 and TRBJ1-1, with a weak D call TRBD1 (5 bases). CDR3 length: 12 residues. Germline V gene data show CDR1 as LNHDA and CDR2 as SQIVND (reference sequence). The V end lost 8 bases, the J end lost 4 bases, and 11 bases lay between the germline ends. The CDR3 sequence: CASGALLTEAFF. The CDR3 region has the DNA TGTGCCAGTGGGGCTTTACTCACTGAAGCTTTCTTT.

The V call is TRBV5-6, the J call TRBJ1-1; 7 bases fit TRBD1. Germline CDR1 and CDR2: SGHDT and YYEEEE. The CDR3 runs 15 residues. Unmatched junction bases numbered 6, after V lost 1 base and J lost 3 bases. This chain's CDR3 is CASSLSGQPYTEAFF. The DNA of the CDR3 is TGTGCCAGCAGCTTGTCGGGACAGCCATACACTGAAGCTTTCTTT.